The sequence of this T cell receptor (beta chain) was determined in a study of blood T cell repertoires in COVID-19. Study summary: Specimens from acute and convalescent COVID-19 originated in the United States, Italy and Spain. PBMCs, B-cell-depleted T cells, or T cells were the source of the cDNA or gDNA that made up the material.

In Seattle, patients joined the study during active infection and were tracked longitudinally. Original processing notes: Estimated nucleated cell counts came from reference gene primer amplification. TCRdb keeps only in-frame clones here, not all; method: immunoSEQ multiplex PCR. V, J and clone size reflect that table, while D and trimming were determined from the DNA. The data show some 300,000 clones, over 80% seen once. The receptor comes from a woman in her forties or fifties with COVID-19, enrolled during active disease. The sequenced sample was peripheral blood.

CDR3 nucleotide sequence: TGTGCCAGCAGCACCCTGGACAGGAGCTCCTACGAGCAGTACTTC. Its protein is CASSTLDRSSYEQYF. The chain couples TRBV21-1 to TRBJ2-7; TRBD1, as called in the table, went unchecked against the DNA. TRBV21-1 is a pseudogene. This CDR3 comprises 15 residues.